Following are 4 T cell receptor beta chains from one sample sequenced in a study of a mutant IDH1 vaccine in newly diagnosed glioma. Their target antigens are unknown. Time point reported: week 35, safety follow-up. Each vaccine dose was 300 ug of mutant IDH1 20-mer peptide, with topical imiquimod. This table comes from immunoSEQ multiplex PCR, and its TCRdb copy is limited to in-frame clones, with some not included. The sample lists about 30,000 clones; approximately 80% were seen once. Sample: PBMCs, taken from a glioma patient whose treatment included an IDH1 peptide vaccine. Receptors were obtained from a young man with glioma.

By sample share, this clone is medium-sized. This chain uses TRBV5-1 with TRBJ1-2; no clear D. The V end was cut by 7 bases, the J end by 5 bases, with 12 bases between. CDR3 length equals 12 residues. Germline values: CDR1 SGHRS, CDR2 YFSETQ. The CDR3 sequence is CASALSQYGYTF. The CDR3 coding sequence is TGCGCCAGCGCCCTCTCGCAGTATGGCTACACCTTC.

The chain has TRBV4-1 and TRBJ2-7; 8 bases line up with TRBD2. The CDR3 is 15 residues long. CDR1 is MGHRA and CDR2 is YSYEKL in the germline V gene. The V and J ends lost 4 bases and 4 bases, in that order; junction bases with no gene match: 9. The CDR3 protein is CASSPASGYQYEQYF. In nucleotides, the CDR3 is TGCGCCAGCAGCCCGGCTAGCGGGTACCAGTACGAGCAGTACTTC.

V usage is TRBV7-2 and J usage is TRBJ2-5; D gene ambiguous. The ends were cut back, 1 base at V and 1 base at J, with 7 bases in the middle. Germline loops: CDR1 SGHTA, CDR2 FQGNSA. The CDR3 covers 14 residues. For the CDR3, the DNA is TGTGCCAGCAGCTTAGGGCGGATCCAAGAGACCCAGTACTTC. This translates into CASSLGRIQETQYF.

The rearrangement links TRBV6-5 to TRBJ2-1, with D possibly TRBD2 on 5 matching bases. The V end was cut by 2 bases, the J end by 4 bases, with 15 bases between. This CDR3 has 16 residues. CDR1 and CDR2 from the germline V gene are MNHEY and SVGAGI. CDR3 nucleotides: TGTGCCAGCAGTTACATCGGTCGGACTCTTTACAATGAGCAGTTCTTC. This codes for CASSYIGRTLYNEQFF.